Described below is a single T cell receptor beta chain sequence and its context. The germline CDR1 and CDR2 sequences are KGHSH and LQKENI. The CDR3 extends over 17 amino acids. V was pared by 0 bases and J by 3 bases, with 16 bases between. This specimen belongs to a study of control samples from healthy donors and cancer patients. Measured with immunoSEQ multiplex PCR; TCRdb has only the in-frame clones, and not every one. The repertoire holds over 150,000 clones, with approximately 94% as singletons. Source material: blood. The receptor was isolated from a woman younger than 30 in good health. This chain links TRBV18 with TRBJ2-3, with D perhaps given as TRBD1 or TRBD2 (5 bases each). In DNA, the CDR3 is TGTGCCAGCTCACCACCTGTTGGGGGAGCGGAGACAGATACGCAGTATTTT. Translated, it gives CASSPPVGGAETDTQYF. The full variable domain, completed using reference TRBV18 and TRBJ2-3, is NAGVMQNPRHLVRRRGQEARLRCSPMKGHSHVYWYRQLPEEGLKFMVYLQKENIIDESGMPKERFSAEFPKEGPSILRIQQVVRGDSAAYFCASSPPVGGAETDTQYFGPGTRLTVL.